This T cell receptor beta chain originates from a study of human T cells and chemical hapten exposure (dated by TCRdb to the early 2020s). Study-level background: For sensitization, 2% DPC in acetone was applied to a 2 cm by 2 cm area of upper inner arm skin. Throughout the roughly 24-week study period, patients were also given weekly therapeutic DPC doses on the scalp. Patch testing was done on the upper back using Finn chambers containing 0.01% DPC, and results were scored after 6 days according to International Contact Dermatitis Research Group standards. Most of the patients in the cohort were female, and the cohort covered alopecia areata with under or over 50% scalp involvement, alopecia totalis and alopecia universalis. The libraries were sequenced as a pool, and the TCR yield per sample differed mostly because of small variations in library volumes within the pool. In alopecia patients, the study followed how the peripheral blood TCR repertoire changed in vivo over primary and secondary sensitization to diphenylcyclopropenone (DPC), a hapten. Blood was sampled from patients pre-sensitization (week 0) and at 2, 6 and about 24 weeks after DPC sensitization. Roughly 30 alopecia patients gave blood for TCR sequencing at one to four time points (pre-sensitization, 2, 6 and 24 weeks).

General findings and caveats noted by the study authors: The number of PT1 expanded TCRs positively correlated with patch test score, significant at thresholds 8, 16 and 32 but not 4. Expanded TCRs formed significantly more large CDR3 similarity clusters than pre-sensitization or healthy control sets, consistent with antigen-driven responses. Because every patient had alopecia, a presumed autoimmune disease, the patients' immune response might differ from that of healthy individuals. Repeated subsampling changed both the strength of the expansion versus patch-test correlation and the threshold at which the correlation became significant. No change with DPC sensitization was found in the number of TCRs above 1 in 1000 frequency, and no evidence of global repertoire structure alterations was found.

Libraries were made using RACE. The sample was run on a NextSeq 500. During library preparation, unique molecular identifiers were attached to individual cDNA molecules so that TCRs could be counted quantitatively and reproducibly. Both TCR alpha and TCR beta chains were sequenced from each blood RNA sample. The authors' pipeline ran thus. A median of about 100,000 TCRs per sample was observed, with a range of 23,224 to 690,600. V, J and CDR3 annotation of the TCR reads was carried out using the Decombinator software suite. For the PS versus PT1 abundance plots, all samples were subsampled to the same number of TCRs (28,000). Expanded TCRs were defined as absent before sensitization and observed at least eight times at the 2-week time point. The public reads were run again by TCRdb, first through fastp at Q25 and then through MiXCR, and only productive beta chains were kept. Every entry covers one CDR3 protein and lists the most common genes and DNA from its rows. The V and J calls were determined by TCRdb, not by the authors. Present in this sample are about 68,000 distinct CDR3 sequences, around 9.9% of which were seen just once. The top ten constitute 4.5% to 5.5% of the sample.

The sample's time point label, decoded: pre-sensitization, week 0. Per the publication, the treatment or condition label means: therapeutic diphenylcyclopropenone sensitization with weekly scalp DPC. At each patch-test visit, blood was drawn before the patch test was applied. Patients were considered eligible if aged 18 to 70, diagnosed with alopecia and deemed suitable for DPC therapy, and patients were excluded if pregnant. Total RNA was isolated from unfractionated whole blood collected in Tempus Blood RNA tubes. The sample holds many counts of this clonotype. Its antigen specificity is not known. Within one base of it there is no much larger clone, and no base qualities were kept. The sequence came from a woman in her forties or fifties with alopecia areata. Some clones in this sample may be carry-over from other donors' samples. Sequencing was performed on whole blood, taken in connection with sensitization to the hapten diphenylcyclopropenone (DPC).

The bases read TGTGCCAGCTCACGAGCGGGAGGGGGCAATGAGCAGTTCTTC. This translates into CASSRAGGGNEQFF. This receptor chain uses TRBV18 and TRBJ2-1, with TRBD2 matching 10 junction bases. Via the germline V gene, CDR1 is KGHSH and CDR2 LQKENI. The CDR3 covers 14 residues, taking in both the cysteine and the phenylalanine. Solely the CDR3 DNA is kept, with 42 bases framed from the first base. V lost 4 bases and J lost 6 bases, and the count of bases not matched to a germline gene is 3. The variable domain in full, with residues beyond the CDR3 obtained from the reference TRBV18 and TRBJ2-1 genes, is NAGVMQNPRHLVRRRGQEARLRCSPMKGHSHVYWYRQLPEEGLKFMVYLQKENIIDESGMPKERFSAEFPKEGPSILRIQQVVRGDSAAYFCASSRAGGGNEQFFGPGTRLTVL.